Each of the 20 T cell receptor beta chains below was sequenced from the same sample in a study of spatial heterogeneity in lung cancer. TCRdb ran MiXCR on the 5' RACE reads and lists one entry per CDR3 protein. Among 7,500 to 8,500 distinct CDR3 sequences listed, under 9% were seen once. Time point noted: sample taken at primary tumor resection. Whole-study results and caveats: The study found that expanded intratumoral alpha and beta TCR counts tracked tumor mutation counts.

Their antigens remain unidentified. The source was lung tumor tissue, collected at surgery. These receptors were collected from a male donor with early-stage non-small cell lung cancer.

This clonotype rates as medium-sized. This chain links TRBV7-3 with TRBJ2-2; either TRBD1 or TRBD2 may supply D (5 bases each). The ends were cut back, 6 bases at V and 8 bases at J, with 10 bases in the middle. Germline assignment: CDR1 SGHTA and CDR2 FQGTGA. The CDR3 loop spans 12 amino acids. Here the CDR3 DNA reads TGTGCCAGCAGTCGAGGGGATGGGGAGCTGTTTTTT. Protein product: CASSRGDGELFF.

The table lists this clonotype with many counts. The chain uses TRBV5-1 and TRBJ2-3, with D perhaps matching TRBD2 (5 bases). The germline CDR1 and CDR2 sequences are SGHRS and YFSETQ. V lost 2 bases and J lost 2, with 15 bases in between. This CDR3 is built from 16 residues. The CDR3 DNA follows: TGCGCCAGCAGCTTACCCCGGACTGGCCCCACAGATACGCAGTATTTT. It codes for CASSLPRTGPTDTQYF.

This clonotype occurred many times. The chain couples TRBV6-5 to TRBJ1-6; tentatively, D is TRBD1 (5 bases). V was cut by 6 bases and J by 3 bases, with 9 bases left in between. This CDR3 has 14 residues. The germline V gene has CDR1 MNHEY and CDR2 SVGAGI. CDR3 sequence: CASSRQFYNSPLHF. In nucleotides, the CDR3 is TGTGCCAGCAGCCGACAGTTCTATAATTCACCCCTCCACTTT.

This clonotype is medium-sized (0.01 to 0.1%) by share. The chain employs TRBV7-2 and TRBJ1-1, with 8 bases aligning to TRBD1. From germline, CDR1 is SGHTA and CDR2 FQGNSA. V shed 6 bases, J shed 5 bases, and the junction held 5 bases outside the gene matches. This CDR3 is built from 13 residues. This CDR3 reads CASSRTGRTEAFF. In nucleotides, the CDR3 is TGTGCCAGCAGTCGGACAGGGAGAACTGAAGCTTTCTTT.

By share, this clonotype ranks as medium-sized. The rearrangement uses TRBV7-2 and TRBJ1-5; D is unclear. Germline V gives CDR1 SGHTA, CDR2 FQGNSA. Trimming removed 4 bases from V and 3 bases from J, with 13 bases in between. CDR3 size: 15 residues. CDR3 bases: TGTGCCAGCAGCTCCATGGGCGGGAACAATCAGCCCCAGCATTTT. Its protein is CASSSMGGNNQPQHF.

Relative to its sample, this clonotype is medium-sized (0.01 to 0.1%). The chain recombines TRBV20-1 with TRBJ2-5, with TRBD2 matching over 8 bases. The CDR3 extends over 15 amino acids. Trimming at V came to 2 bases and at J to 2 bases, leaving 7 bases not matched to a gene. Per germline, CDR1 DFQATT and CDR2 SNEGSKA (reference sequence). The CDR3 is CSARPPSGPQETQYF. The CDR3 DNA sequence: TGCAGTGCTAGACCCCCTAGCGGGCCTCAAGAGACCCAGTACTTC.

This clonotype was counted at least ten times. This chain links TRBV6-1 with TRBJ1-5; 8 bases map to TRBD1. The germline CDR1 and CDR2 sequences are MNHNS and SASEGT. CDR3 size: 16 residues. Trimming took 2 bases from V and 6 from J; bases not matched to a gene: 9. CDR3 nucleotides: TGTGCCAGCAGTGAACTGGCAGGGGGCTACGTTCAGCCCCAGCATTTT. As protein: CASSELAGGYVQPQHF.

This clonotype was detected many times. The chain is built from TRBV6-5 and TRBJ2-1; D assignment may be TRBD1 or TRBD2 (5 bases each). The CDR3 is 16 amino acids. The germline V gene has CDR1 MNHEY and CDR2 SVGAGI. The V end was cut by 0 bases, the J end by 9 bases, with 18 bases between. CDR3 region: CASSYSGDRRTSEQFF. CDR3 DNA sequence: TGTGCCAGCAGTTACTCGGGGGACCGGCGGACCAGTGAGCAGTTCTTC.

This clonotype is labeled as medium-sized. This sequence joins TRBV7-6 and TRBJ1-2; D is ambiguous. The germline V gene encodes CDR1 SGHVS and CDR2 FNYEAQ. The CDR3 loop spans 12 amino acids. The V gene lost 3 bases and the J gene lost 7 bases, with 9 bases spanning the gap. In DNA form, the CDR3 reads TGTGCCAGCAGCTTCAGGACGGGTGGCTACACCTTC. Its translation: CASSFRTGGYTF.

This clonotype is classed as medium-sized. V and J are TRBV20-1 and TRBJ2-3; 8 nucleotides line up with TRBD2. In germline, CDR1 is DFQATT, CDR2 SNEGSKA (reference sequence). There are 12 residues in the CDR3. V dropped 5 bases and J dropped 5; count of bases not matched to a gene: 3. The CDR3 is CSAPGGGDTQYF. The CDR3 nucleotides read TGCAGTGCTCCCGGGGGGGGAGATACGCAGTATTTT.

This clonotype was recorded at least ten times. This sequence joins TRBV7-6 and TRBJ2-1; D ambiguous. Germline CDR1 and CDR2: SGHVS and FNYEAQ. V lost 5 bases and J lost 11, with 16 bases in between. CDR3 length: 13 residues. The CDR3 DNA sequence: TGTGCCAGCAGCCTTCCTACCCTCCCGCAGCAGTTCTTC. This sequence encodes CASSLPTLPQQFF.

This chain uses TRBV20-1 with TRBJ2-1, with 12 positions matching TRBD2. The CDR3 sequence is 16 residues long. Germline CDR1 DFQATT, CDR2 SNEGSKA (reference sequence). V was pared by 3 bases and J by 7 bases, with 10 bases of the junction left unmatched. DNA of the CDR3: TGCAGTGCTAGCTTATACGGGACTAGCGGGCGTAATGAGCAGTTCTTC. This encodes CSASLYGTSGRNEQFF.

This clonotype was detected only a few times. The chain couples TRBV12-3 or TRBV12-4 to TRBJ2-2; the D gene is possibly TRBD1 (5 bases). This CDR3 contains 13 residues. Trimming removed 2 bases at V and 5 bases at J, with 6 bases between. CDR3 DNA: TGTGCCAGCAGTTTAAAGGGGACCGGGGAGCTGTTTTTT. It encodes CASSLKGTGELFF.

This clonotype is medium-sized (0.01 to 0.1%) by share. The chain joins TRBV7-6 to TRBJ2-5, with D perhaps TRBD1 or TRBD2 (5 bases each). Trimming left V 5 bases short and J 2 bases short, with 12 bases between. This CDR3 has 14 residues. Germline CDR1 and CDR2: SGHVS and FNYEAQ. In DNA, the CDR3 is TGTGCCAGCAGCCTGGGACCAACACAAGAGACCCAGTACTTC. Amino acids: CASSLGPTQETQYF.

This clonotype was detected a few times. The chain uses TRBV2 and TRBJ1-6; D gene ambiguous. V was cut by 3 bases and J by 10 bases, with 10 bases left in between. Germline-derived CDR1 and CDR2 are SNHLY and FYNNEI. This CDR3 has 13 residues. The CDR3 nucleotides are TGTGCCAGCAGTGATGAGCAGACGTCACCCCTCCACTTT. Translation: CASSDEQTSPLHF.

This clonotype has a count of ten or more. V gene TRBV3-1 combines with J gene TRBJ2-5; D possibly corresponds to TRBD2 (7 bases). Trimming removed 4 bases at V and 3 bases at J, with 12 bases between. This CDR3 comprises 14 residues. The germline gives CDR1 LGHDT, CDR2 YNNKEL (reference sequence). The CDR3: CASSRRGGEETQYF. The CDR3 DNA sequence: TGTGCCAGCAGCCGAAGGGGGGGGGAAGAGACCCAGTACTTC.

This clonotype occurred many times. The gene calls are TRBV7-9 and TRBJ2-7; D unclear. The CDR3 contains 12 residues. V lost 3 bases and J 6 bases, leaving 9 bases between the germline ends. Germline CDR1 and CDR2: SEHNR and FQNEAQ (reference sequence). In DNA, the CDR3 is TGTGCCAGCAGCTTGGCGAGGAGCGAGCAGTACTTC. Protein: CASSLARSEQYF. Full variable domain (outside the CDR3, taken from reference TRBV7-9 and TRBJ2-7): DTGVSQNPRHKITKRGQNVTFRCDPISEHNRLYWYRQTLGQGPEFLTYFQNEAQLEKSRLLSDRFSAERPKGSFSTLEIQRTEQGDSAMYLCASSLARSEQYFGPGTRLTVT.

V gene TRBV11-3 combines with J gene TRBJ2-6; D is unclear. The length of the CDR3 is 14 residues. The V end lost 3 bases, the J end lost 0 bases, and 3 bases lay between the germline ends. Germline lookup yields CDR1 SGHNT and CDR2 YENEEA. CDR3: CASSLYSGANVLTF. The CDR3, as DNA: TGTGCCAGCAGCTTGTACTCTGGGGCCAACGTCCTGACTTTC.

This clonotype was counted many times. V and J are TRBV25-1 and TRBJ1-3, with D uncertain. Germline CDR1 and CDR2: MGHDK and SYGVNS. V dropped 5 bases and J dropped 0 bases, with 5 bases sitting between them. This CDR3 is 13 amino acids long. The CDR3 nucleotides are TGTGCCAGCAGTTTCGGCTCTGGAAACACCATATATTTT. Translated: CASSFGSGNTIYF.

This clonotype is classed as medium-sized. This chain joins TRBV12-3 or TRBV12-4 and TRBJ2-3; D not certain. The length of the CDR3 is 14 residues. Trimming stripped 6 bases from V and 2 bases from J, with 12 bases between. This chain's CDR3 is CASSRAAHTDTQYF. The CDR3 nucleotides read TGTGCCAGCAGCCGGGCCGCACACACAGATACGCAGTATTTT.